The subject of this entry is one TCR beta chain. The repertoire was sequenced with immunoSEQ multiplex PCR; TCRdb's copy has only in-frame clones and lacks some. The sample lists 500,000 to 550,000 clones, around 96% occurring once. The entry originates in a study of shared clonotypes between healthy human individuals. Germline assignment: CDR1 WNHNN and CDR2 SYGVQD (reference sequence). The CDR3 length is 15 residues. V gave up 3 bases and J gave up 0 bases; unmatched junction bases: 5. V is TRBV10-1 and J is TRBJ2-7, with TRBD1 identical over 7 bases. Sequencing input: naive CD4+ T cells sorted from blood. Subset of the sample: CD45RA+ positively selected. This clonotype was obtained from a woman between 25 and 40 years old in good health. The CDR3 sequence is CASSDRTGSSYEQYF. Written as DNA, the CDR3 is TGCGCCAGCAGTGACCGGACAGGAAGCTCCTACGAGCAGTACTTC.